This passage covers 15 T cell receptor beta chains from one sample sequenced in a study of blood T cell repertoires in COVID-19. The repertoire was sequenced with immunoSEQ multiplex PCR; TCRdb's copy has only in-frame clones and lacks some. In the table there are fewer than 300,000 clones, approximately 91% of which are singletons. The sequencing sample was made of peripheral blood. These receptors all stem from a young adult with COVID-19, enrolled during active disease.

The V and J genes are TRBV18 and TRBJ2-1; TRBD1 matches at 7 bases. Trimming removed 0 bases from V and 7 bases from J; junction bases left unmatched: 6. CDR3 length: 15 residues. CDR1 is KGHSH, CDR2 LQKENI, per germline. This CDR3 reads CASSPPQGFQNEQFF. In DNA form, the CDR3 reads TGTGCCAGCTCACCACCACAGGGGTTTCAGAATGAGCAGTTCTTC.

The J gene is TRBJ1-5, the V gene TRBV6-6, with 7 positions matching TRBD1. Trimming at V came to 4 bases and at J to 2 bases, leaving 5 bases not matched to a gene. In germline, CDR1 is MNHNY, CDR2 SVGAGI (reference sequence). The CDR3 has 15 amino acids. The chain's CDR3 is CASSSNTGGNQPQHF. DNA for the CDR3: TGTGCCAGCAGTTCCAATACAGGGGGCAATCAGCCCCAGCATTTT.

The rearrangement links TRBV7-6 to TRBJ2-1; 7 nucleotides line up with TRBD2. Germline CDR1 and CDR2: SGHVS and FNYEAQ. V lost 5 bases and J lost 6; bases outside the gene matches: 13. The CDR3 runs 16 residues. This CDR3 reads CASSPTWAGDGNEQFF. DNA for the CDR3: TGTGCCAGCAGCCCCACCTGGGCGGGAGATGGCAATGAGCAGTTCTTC. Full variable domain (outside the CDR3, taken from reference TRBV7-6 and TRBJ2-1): GAGVSQSPRYKVTKRGQDVALRCDPISGHVSLYWYRQALGQGPEFLTYFNYEAQQDKSGLPNDRFSAERPEGSISTLTIQRTEQRDSAMYRCASSPTWAGDGNEQFFGPGTRLTVL.

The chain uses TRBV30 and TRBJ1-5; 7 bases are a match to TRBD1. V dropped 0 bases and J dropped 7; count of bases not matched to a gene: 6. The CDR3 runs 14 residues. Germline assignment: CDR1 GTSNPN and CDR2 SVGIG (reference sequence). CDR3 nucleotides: TGTGCCTGGAGTGTTTTGCAGGGGGGCCAGCCCCAGCATTTT. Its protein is CAWSVLQGGQPQHF.

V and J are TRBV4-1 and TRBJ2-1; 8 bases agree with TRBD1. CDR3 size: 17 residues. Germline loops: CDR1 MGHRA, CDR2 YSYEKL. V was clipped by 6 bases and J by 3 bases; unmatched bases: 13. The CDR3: CASSHFRDRLVYNEQFF. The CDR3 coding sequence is TGCGCCAGCAGTCATTTCCGGGACAGGTTAGTCTACAATGAGCAGTTCTTC.

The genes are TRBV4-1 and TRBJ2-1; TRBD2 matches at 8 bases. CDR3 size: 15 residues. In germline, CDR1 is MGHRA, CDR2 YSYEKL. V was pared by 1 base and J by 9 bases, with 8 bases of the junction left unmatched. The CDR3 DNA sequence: TGCGCCAGCAGCCAAGTTACTAGCGGTCGGGGTGAGCAGTTCTTC. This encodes CASSQVTSGRGEQFF.

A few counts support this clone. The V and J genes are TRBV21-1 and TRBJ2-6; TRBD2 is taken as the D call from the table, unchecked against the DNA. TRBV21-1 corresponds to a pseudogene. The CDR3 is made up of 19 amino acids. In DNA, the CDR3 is TGTGCCAGCAGCAAATGGGTTGTCCGGGATGACTCTGGGGCCAACGTCCTGACTTTC. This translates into CASSKWVVRDDSGANVLTF.

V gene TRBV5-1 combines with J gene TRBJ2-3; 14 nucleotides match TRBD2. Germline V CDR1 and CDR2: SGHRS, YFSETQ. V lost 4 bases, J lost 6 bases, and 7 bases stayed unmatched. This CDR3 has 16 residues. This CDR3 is CASSHEGLAGVDTQYF. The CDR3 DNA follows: TGCGCCAGCAGCCACGAGGGACTAGCGGGAGTTGATACGCAGTATTTT.

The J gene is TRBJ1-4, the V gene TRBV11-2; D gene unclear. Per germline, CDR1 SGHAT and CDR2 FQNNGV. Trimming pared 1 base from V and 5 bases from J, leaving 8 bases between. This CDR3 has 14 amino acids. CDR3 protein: CASSLATGNEKLFF. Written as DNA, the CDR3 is TGTGCCAGCAGCTTAGCCACGGGGAATGAAAAACTGTTTTTT.

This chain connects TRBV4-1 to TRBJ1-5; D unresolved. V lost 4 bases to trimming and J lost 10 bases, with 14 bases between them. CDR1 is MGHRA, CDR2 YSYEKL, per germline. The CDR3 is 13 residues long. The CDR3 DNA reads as TGCGCCAGCAGCCCCGGTGAGGGTCGCCCCCAGCATTTT. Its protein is CASSPGEGRPQHF.

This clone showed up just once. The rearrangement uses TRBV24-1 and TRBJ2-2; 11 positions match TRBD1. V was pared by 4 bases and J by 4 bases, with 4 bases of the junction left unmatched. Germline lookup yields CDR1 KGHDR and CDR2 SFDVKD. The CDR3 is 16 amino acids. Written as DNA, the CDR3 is TGTGCCACCAGTGAGAGGGACAGGGGGTTCACCGGGGAGCTGTTTTTT. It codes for CATSERDRGFTGELFF.

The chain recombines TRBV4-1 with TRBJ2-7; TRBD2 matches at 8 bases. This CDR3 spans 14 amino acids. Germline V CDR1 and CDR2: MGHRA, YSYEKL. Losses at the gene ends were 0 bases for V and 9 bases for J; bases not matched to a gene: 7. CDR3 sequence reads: CASSQEGAGVRQYF. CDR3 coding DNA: TGCGCCAGCAGCCAAGAGGGAGCGGGAGTGCGGCAGTACTTC.

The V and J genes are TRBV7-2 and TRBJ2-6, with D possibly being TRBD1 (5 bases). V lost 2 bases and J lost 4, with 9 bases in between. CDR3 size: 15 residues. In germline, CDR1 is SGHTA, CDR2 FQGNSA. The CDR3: CASSLRGSGANVLTF. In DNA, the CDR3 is TGTGCCAGCAGCTTAAGGGGATCAGGGGCCAACGTCCTGACTTTC. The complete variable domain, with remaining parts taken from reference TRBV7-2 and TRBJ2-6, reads GAGVSQSPSNKVTEKGKDVELRCDPISGHTALYWYRQSLGQGLEFLIYFQGNSAPDKSGLPSDRFSAERTGGSVSTLTIQRTQQEDSAVYLCASSLRGSGANVLTFGAGSRLTVL.

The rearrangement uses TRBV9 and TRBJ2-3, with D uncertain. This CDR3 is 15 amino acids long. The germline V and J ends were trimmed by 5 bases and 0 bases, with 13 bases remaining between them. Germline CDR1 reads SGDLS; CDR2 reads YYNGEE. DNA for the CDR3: TGTGCCAGCAGTCCTAACAGAGCTAGCACAGATACGCAGTATTTT. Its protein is CASSPNRASTDTQYF.

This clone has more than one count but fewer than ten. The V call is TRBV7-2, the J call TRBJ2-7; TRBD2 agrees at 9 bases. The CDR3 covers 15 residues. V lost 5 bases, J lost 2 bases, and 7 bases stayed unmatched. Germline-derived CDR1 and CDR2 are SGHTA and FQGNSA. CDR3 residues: CASSSSGSEPYEQYF. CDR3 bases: TGTGCCAGCAGCAGTAGCGGGAGCGAACCCTACGAGCAGTACTTC.